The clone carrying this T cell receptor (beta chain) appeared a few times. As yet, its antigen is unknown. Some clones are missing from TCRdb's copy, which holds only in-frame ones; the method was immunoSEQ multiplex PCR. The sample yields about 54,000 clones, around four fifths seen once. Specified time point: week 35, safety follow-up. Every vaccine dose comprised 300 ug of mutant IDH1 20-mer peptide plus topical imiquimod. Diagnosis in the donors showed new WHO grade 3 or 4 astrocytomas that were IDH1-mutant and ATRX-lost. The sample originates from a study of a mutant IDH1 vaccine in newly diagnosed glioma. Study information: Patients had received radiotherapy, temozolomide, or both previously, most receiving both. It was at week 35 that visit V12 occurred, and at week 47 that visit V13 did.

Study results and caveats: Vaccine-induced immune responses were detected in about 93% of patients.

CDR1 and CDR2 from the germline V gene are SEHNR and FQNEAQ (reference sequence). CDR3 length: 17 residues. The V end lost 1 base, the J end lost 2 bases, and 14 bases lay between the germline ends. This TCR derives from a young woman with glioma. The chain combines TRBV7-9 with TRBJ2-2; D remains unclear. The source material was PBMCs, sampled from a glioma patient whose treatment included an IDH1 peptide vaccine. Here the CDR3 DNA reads TGTGCCAGCAGCTTAGAGGTTTTGTTGGAAAACACCGGGGAGCTGTTTTTT. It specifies CASSLEVLLENTGELFF. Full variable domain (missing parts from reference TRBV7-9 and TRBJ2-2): DTGVSQNPRHKITKRGQNVTFRCDPISEHNRLYWYRQTLGQGPEFLTYFQNEAQLEKSRLLSDRFSAERPKGSFSTLEIQRTEQGDSAMYLCASSLEVLLENTGELFFGEGSRLTVL.